A selection of T cell receptor beta chains follows, all from one sample in a study of cytomegalovirus exposure and HLA in healthy donors. Assay used: immunoSEQ multiplex PCR; TCRdb lists only in-frame clones, some missing. The sample carries more than 90,000 clones, over 60% recorded once. The sample was PBMCs. The receptors shown here come from a human donor in good health. Both conserved end residues are part of each CDR3. A D gene is named only where the DNA matches it firmly. Part of the rows lack a size; the others show once, few, many or a class for expanded clones.

J,size,V,D,DNA,CDR3
TRBJ1-3,NA,TRBV7-9,NA,TGTGCCAGCAGCTTATTTAGAGGACAGACGATTTACTCTGGAAACACCATATATTTT,CASSLFRGQTIYSGNTIYF
TRBJ1-5,NA,TRBV2,TRBD1,TGTGCCAGCAGCGCTGGGGGACAGAGCAATCAGCCCCAGCATTTT,CASSAGGQSNQPQHF
TRBJ1-1,NA,TRBV6-6,TRBD1,TGTGCCAGCAGTTACGCCGGACAGGGCACTGAAGCTTTCTTT,CASSYAGQGTEAFF
TRBJ2-2,NA,TRBV5-4,NA,TGTGCCAGCAGCTTGGTGCGTAACACCGGGGAGCTGTTTTTT,CASSLVRNTGELFF
TRBJ1-1,NA,TRBV7-6,TRBD1,TGTGCCAGCAGCTTAGAGGGGGCGAGTTCTGAAGCTTTCTTT,CASSLEGASSEAFF
TRBJ2-2,NA,TRBV9,TRBD1,TGTGCCAGCAGCACAACAGGGGGCGCGACCGGGGAGCTGTTTTTT,CASSTTGGATGELFF
TRBJ2-7,NA,TRBV7-8,TRBD1,TGTGCCAGCAGCCCCCGGGACAGGAGGGATCTCACGGGGGAGCAGTACTTC,CASSPRDRRDLTGEQYF
TRBJ1-2,NA,TRBV30,NA,TGTGCCTGGATTGGGACAAAGACTCTAGGCTACACCTTC,CAWIGTKTLGYTF
TRBJ2-3,NA,TRBV4-1,NA,TGCGCCAGCAGCCAAGATGCGGCTAGCGAGGCAGATACGCAGTATTTT,CASSQDAASEADTQYF
TRBJ2-7,NA,TRBV7-2,TRBD1,TGTGCCAGCAGCGCGGACAGGCCCTCCTACGAGCAGTACTTC,CASSADRPSYEQYF
TRBJ1-1,NA,TRBV5-6,NA,TGTGCCAGCAGCTTGATACAGGGAGAAGCTTTCTTT,CASSLIQGEAFF
TRBJ1-5,NA,TRBV6-1,NA,TGTGCCAGCAGTGCGCAGGAACATAGCAATCAGCCCCAGCATTTT,CASSAQEHSNQPQHF
TRBJ2-2,NA,TRBV7-6,NA,TGTGCCAGCAGCGCACTAGTAACCGGGGAGCTGTTTTTT,CASSALVTGELFF
TRBJ1-3,NA,TRBV6-6,NA,TGTGCCACCGCGGACAGCTACTCTGGAAACACCATATATTTT,CATADSYSGNTIYF
TRBJ1-1,NA,TRBV10-3,NA,TGTGCCATCAGTGAGTCTAGGGGCAGGGGAAGAGGTGCGAACACTGAAGCTTTCTTT,CAISESRGRGRGANTEAFF
TRBJ1-4,NA,TRBV7-9,TRBD1,TGTGCCAGCAGCTGGGGACAGGGGGGATCTAATGAAAAACTGTTTTTT,CASSWGQGGSNEKLFF
TRBJ1-1,few,TRBV5-8,NA,TGTGCCAGCAGCTTGTGGTATGGGCAGCTGAACACTGAAGCTTTCTTT,CASSLWYGQLNTEAFF
TRBJ2-3,NA,TRBV18,TRBD2,TGTGCCAGCTCACCAGGTGCGGGGGGAATTCCCACAGATACGCAGTATTTT,CASSPGAGGIPTDTQYF
TRBJ1-1,NA,TRBV12-5,NA,TGTGCTAGTGGTTTGGCCTTTAACACTGAAGCTTTCTTT,CASGLAFNTEAFF
TRBJ1-5,NA,TRBV14,NA,TGTGCCAGCGGAGTGCAAGGGGGCAATCAGCCCCAGCATTTT,CASGVQGGNQPQHF
TRBJ2-1,once,TRBV5-1,NA,TGCGCCAGCAGCTTGGGACAGGAGTACAATGAGCAGTTCTTC,CASSLGQEYNEQFF
TRBJ2-7,NA,TRBV7-2,NA,TGTGCCAGCAGCTTAGGGGCTACCCTCGACTACGAGCAGTACTTC,CASSLGATLDYEQYF
TRBJ1-5,few,TRBV11-2,NA,TGTGCCAGCAGCTTACCCGGAGCAAAGCCCCAGCATTTT,CASSLPGAKPQHF
TRBJ2-7,NA,TRBV6-5,TRBD2,TGTGCCACCCTCGGGGGGTCGTTCTACGAGCAGTACTTC,CATLGGSFYEQYF
TRBJ1-5,NA,TRBV4-1,NA,TGCGCCAGCAGCCACGTCGACAGTAGCAATCAGCCCCAGCATTTT,CASSHVDSSNQPQHF
TRBJ1-5,NA,TRBV4-2,TRBD1,TGTGCCAGCAGCCACGGGACAGCGGACAATCAGCCCCAGCATTTT,CASSHGTADNQPQHF
TRBJ2-7,NA,TRBV2,TRBD2,TGTGCCAACGCCGGGGAGGGCTGGGGAAGAGGGGAGCAGTACTTC,CANAGEGWGRGEQYF
TRBJ1-4,few,TRBV12-5,NA,TGTGCTAGTGGTCCGCGGGGCCTAGCTAATGAAAAACTGTTTTTT,CASGPRGLANEKLFF
TRBJ2-7,NA,TRBV19,TRBD1,TGTGCCAGTAGTACCTCTATCAGGGGGCGAGGGCCCTACGAGCAGTACTTC,CASSTSIRGRGPYEQYF
TRBJ1-4,once,TRBV6-5,TRBD1,TGTGCCAGCAGTTCTGCAGGGGGCATTAGAAAACTGTTTTTT,CASSSAGGIRKLFF
TRBJ2-2,NA,TRBV10-3,NA,TGTGCCATCAGTGGATTGGGGGGATCGAACACCGGGGAGCTGTTTTTT,CAISGLGGSNTGELFF
TRBJ2-7,NA,TRBV30,NA,TGTGCCTGGAGTGTAGGTGCCAGGCGGGACGAGCAGTACTTC,CAWSVGARRDEQYF
TRBJ2-7,NA,TRBV27,TRBD2,TGTGCCAGCAGTCCAACTAGCGGGAGGATTGATTACGAGCAGTACTTC,CASSPTSGRIDYEQYF
TRBJ1-2,NA,TRBV19,TRBD1,TGTGCCAGTAGTACCGGGACAGGGCTCTTAATTGGCGGCTACACCTTC,CASSTGTGLLIGGYTF
TRBJ2-7,NA,TRBV19,NA,TGTGCCAGTAGTACCTCGACCACGGGGTACGAGCAGTACTTC,CASSTSTTGYEQYF
TRBJ1-2,NA,TRBV29-1,TRBD1,TGCAGCGTTGCGCAGGGGGCGGGAGGCTACACCTTC,CSVAQGAGGYTF
TRBJ1-2,NA,TRBV2,NA,TGTGCCAGCAGTGACAGACTGTATGGCTACACCTTC,CASSDRLYGYTF